The 15 T cell receptor beta chains given below trace back to one sample, sequenced in a study of blood T cell repertoires in COVID-19. Produced via immunoSEQ multiplex PCR; TCRdb's table is partial and in-frame only. The repertoire holds fewer than 60,000 clones, with around 85% as singletons. Material for sequencing was peripheral blood. The receptors shown here come from a woman of 80 years or more with COVID-19, enrolled during active disease.

The chain carries TRBV27 and TRBJ2-1; TRBD2 matches 8 bases. Germline V gene lookup returns CDR1 MNHEY and CDR2 SMNVEV (reference sequence). V lost 3 bases, J lost 4 bases, and 5 bases stayed unmatched. CDR3 length: 15 amino acids. In DNA, the CDR3 is TGTGCCAGCAGTTTCGGACTAGCAGGTTACAATGAGCAGTTCTTC. It yields the protein CASSFGLAGYNEQFF.

This rearrangement joins TRBV30 to TRBJ2-2; no clear D. Per germline, CDR1 GTSNPN and CDR2 SVGIG (reference sequence). CDR3 length: 14 amino acids. Trimming shortened V by 4 bases and J by 0 bases, and 9 bases separated the two germline ends. The CDR3: CAWTKAPNTGELFF. CDR3 coding DNA: TGTGCCTGGACCAAAGCCCCGAACACCGGGGAGCTGTTTTTT.

The V and J genes are TRBV18 and TRBJ2-3; D is perhaps TRBD2 (8 bases). CDR1 and CDR2 (germline): KGHSH, LQKENI. The CDR3 is 14 amino acids. With 9 bases removed from V and 2 bases from J, the gap between germline ends came to 15 bases. The CDR3 sequence is CASPGGGFTDTQYF. The CDR3 bases are TGTGCCAGTCCGGGAGGGGGCTTCACAGATACGCAGTATTTT.

The chain joins TRBV19 to TRBJ1-4; 9 nucleotides match TRBD1. The germline gives CDR1 LNHDA, CDR2 SQIVND (reference sequence). V dropped 6 bases and J dropped 8; count of bases not matched to a gene: 7. This CDR3 is 14 amino acids long. The CDR3 sequence is CASRIRTGDEKLFF. The CDR3, as DNA: TGTGCCAGTAGGATAAGGACAGGGGACGAAAAACTGTTTTTT.

The chain combines TRBV19 with TRBJ2-4, with 9 bases lining up with TRBD1. The CDR3 covers 14 residues. With V trimmed by 7 bases and J by 1 base, 2 bases remained unmatched. Germline-derived CDR1 and CDR2 are LNHDA and SQIVND (reference sequence). The chain's CDR3 is CASKGTGAKNIQYF. CDR3 DNA: TGTGCCAGTAAAGGGACAGGGGCCAAAAACATTCAGTACTTC.

The chain joins TRBV5-6 to TRBJ2-7; no firm D call. Germline CDR1 reads SGHDT; CDR2 reads YYEEEE. The CDR3 length is 12 residues. V dropped 3 bases and J dropped 0 bases, with 4 bases sitting between them. CDR3 sequence: CASSSLSYEQYF. CDR3 nucleotide sequence: TGTGCCAGCAGCTCCCTCTCCTACGAGCAGTACTTC.

The chain joins TRBV18 to TRBJ2-7; weak D call: TRBD1 (6 bases). Germline CDR1 reads KGHSH; CDR2 reads LQKENI. This CDR3 has 14 residues. Trimming cost V 3 bases and J 2 bases, with 11 bases left between them. For the CDR3, the DNA is TGTGCCAGCTCACCTCAGGGGCCGACCTACGAGCAGTACTTC. Translation: CASSPQGPTYEQYF.

The genes are TRBV5-1 and TRBJ2-7, with no clear D. The CDR3 consists of 12 residues. CDR1 is SGHRS, CDR2 YFSETQ, per germline. Between the trimmed V and J ends, which lost 2 bases and 6 bases, there was a span of 9 bases. CDR3 sequence: CASSFNSGEQYF. Here the CDR3 DNA reads TGCGCCAGCAGCTTTAACAGTGGCGAGCAGTACTTC.

The J gene is TRBJ1-5, the V gene TRBV5-6; perhaps TRBD1 as D (5 bases). The CDR3 has 14 residues. Between the trimmed V and J ends, which lost 5 bases and 5 bases, there was a span of 14 bases. Germline-derived CDR1 and CDR2 are SGHDT and YYEEEE. The CDR3 nucleotides read TGTGCCAGCAGTAAGGGGAGGCTGGATCAGCCCCAGCATTTT. Translated, it gives CASSKGRLDQPQHF.

J is TRBJ2-1 and V is TRBV29-1; 13 bases agree with TRBD2. Germline CDR1 SQVTM, CDR2 ANQGSEA. V lost 3 bases and J lost 8; bases outside the gene matches: 1. This CDR3 is 13 amino acids long. CDR3 bases: TGCAGCGTTGAGGGACTAGCGGGATATGAGCAGTTCTTC. Amino acids: CSVEGLAGYEQFF.

The V call is TRBV27, the J call TRBJ2-1; 7 nucleotides match TRBD1. Germline-derived CDR1 and CDR2 are MNHEY and SMNVEV (reference sequence). The CDR3 is 16 amino acids. V lost 6 bases and J lost 1; bases outside the gene matches: 9. The CDR3 protein is CASRQGGTGSYNEQFF. The DNA of the CDR3 is TGTGCCAGCAGGCAAGGGGGCACGGGATCCTACAATGAGCAGTTCTTC.

This chain joins TRBV5-1 and TRBJ2-1; 8 bases line up with TRBD2. CDR1 and CDR2 (germline): SGHRS, YFSETQ. The CDR3 sequence is 15 residues long. The trim removed 7 bases at V and 2 bases at J, leaving 8 bases unmatched. This CDR3 reads CASGVSGSPYNEQFF. The CDR3 DNA is TGCGCCAGCGGGGTAAGCGGGAGTCCCTACAATGAGCAGTTCTTC.

The rearrangement uses TRBV10-2 and TRBJ1-1; perhaps TRBD1 as D (6 bases). From germline, CDR1 is WSHSY and CDR2 SAAADI. V shed 6 bases and J shed 1 base, with 12 bases lying between them. The CDR3 is 14 amino acids. The chain's CDR3 is CASRDGQSNTEAFF. CDR3 coding DNA: TGCGCCAGCAGAGACGGACAGTCGAACACTGAAGCTTTCTTT.

The chain recombines TRBV4-1 with TRBJ2-1; the D gene is possibly TRBD2 (6 bases). The CDR3 is 14 amino acids. Trimming took off 5 bases at V and 4 bases at J, with 12 bases between the two ends. The V gene's germline CDR1 is MGHRA and CDR2 YSYEKL. The CDR3 sequence is CASSIGAGYNEQFF. The CDR3 DNA sequence: TGCGCCAGCAGCATCGGGGCGGGGTACAATGAGCAGTTCTTC.

The V call is TRBV7-9, the J call TRBJ1-2; possibly TRBD1 for D (6 bases). The V and J ends lost 3 bases and 0 bases respectively, with 17 bases between them. The CDR3 runs to 17 residues. Germline CDR1 reads SEHNR; CDR2 reads FQNEAQ (reference sequence). This CDR3 is CASSFGPSTGANYGYTF. CDR3 nucleotide sequence: TGTGCCAGCAGCTTTGGGCCATCGACAGGAGCTAACTATGGCTACACCTTC.